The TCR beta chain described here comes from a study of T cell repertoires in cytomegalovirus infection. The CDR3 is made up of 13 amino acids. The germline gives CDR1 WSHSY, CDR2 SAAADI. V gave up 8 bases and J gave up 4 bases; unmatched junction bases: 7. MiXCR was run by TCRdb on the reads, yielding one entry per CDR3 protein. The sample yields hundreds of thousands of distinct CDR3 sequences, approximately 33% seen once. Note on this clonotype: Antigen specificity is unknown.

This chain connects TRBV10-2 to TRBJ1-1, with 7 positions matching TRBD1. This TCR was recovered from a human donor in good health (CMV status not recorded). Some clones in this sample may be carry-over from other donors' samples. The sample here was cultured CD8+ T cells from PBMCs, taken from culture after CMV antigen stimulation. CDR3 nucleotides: TGCGCCAGCGGAGACAGGGAATTCACTGAAGCTTTCTTT. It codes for CASGDREFTEAFF.